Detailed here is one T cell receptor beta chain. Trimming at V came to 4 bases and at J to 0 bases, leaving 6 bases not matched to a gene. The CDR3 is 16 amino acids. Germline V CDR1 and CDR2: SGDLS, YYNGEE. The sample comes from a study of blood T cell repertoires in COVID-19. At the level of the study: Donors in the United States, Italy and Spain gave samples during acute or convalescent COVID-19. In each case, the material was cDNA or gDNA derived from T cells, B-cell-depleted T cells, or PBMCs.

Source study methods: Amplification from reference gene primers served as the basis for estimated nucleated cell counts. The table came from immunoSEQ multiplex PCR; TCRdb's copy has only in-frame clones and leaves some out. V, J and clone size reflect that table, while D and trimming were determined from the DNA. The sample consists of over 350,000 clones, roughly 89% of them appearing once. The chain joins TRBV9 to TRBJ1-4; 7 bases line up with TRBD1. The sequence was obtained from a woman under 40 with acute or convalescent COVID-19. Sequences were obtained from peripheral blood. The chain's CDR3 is CASSPPTGATNEKLFF. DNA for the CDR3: TGTGCCAGCAGCCCTCCCACAGGGGCAACTAATGAAAAACTGTTTTTT.